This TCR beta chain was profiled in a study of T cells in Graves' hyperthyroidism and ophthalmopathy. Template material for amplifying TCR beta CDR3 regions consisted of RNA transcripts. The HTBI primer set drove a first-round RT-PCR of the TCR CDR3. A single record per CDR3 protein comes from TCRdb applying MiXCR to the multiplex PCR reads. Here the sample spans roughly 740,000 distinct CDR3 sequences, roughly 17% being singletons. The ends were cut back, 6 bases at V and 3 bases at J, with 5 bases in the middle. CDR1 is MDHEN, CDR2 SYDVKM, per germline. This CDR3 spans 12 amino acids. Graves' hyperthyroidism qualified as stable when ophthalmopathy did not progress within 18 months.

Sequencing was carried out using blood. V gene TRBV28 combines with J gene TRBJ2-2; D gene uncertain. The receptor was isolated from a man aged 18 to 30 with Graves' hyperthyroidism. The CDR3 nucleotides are TGTGCCAGCAGGCAATACACCGGGGAGCTGTTTTTT. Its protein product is CASRQYTGELFF.